The sequence of this TCR beta chain was determined in a study of T cell changes during pregnancy in multiple sclerosis (dated by TCRdb to 2018 to 2020). Notes on the research overall: The study examined how the T cell repertoire changed over the course of pregnancy in women with multiple sclerosis.

The CDR3 starts with the cysteine, ends with the phenylalanine, and has 14 residues. This entry keeps only the CDR3 DNA: 42 bases, framed from base 1. The germline V gene (reference sequence) sets CDR1 to MNHEY and CDR2 to SMNVEV. V trim: 3 bases; J trim: 6 bases; unmatched bases: 6. Receptor amplification or capture employed the immunoSEQ multiplex PCR assay. The table comes from immuneACCESS by way of TCRdb, which keeps in-frame sequences with V and J called. Part of the clones is missing from these tables; in studies checked, under half for an unresolved V gene and the rest for unknown reasons. The sample contains 45,000 or so clones, 95% to 96% of them found a single time. The ten largest clonotypes hold 0.89% of the sample. Concerning this clone: The target of this receptor is not known. Nothing much larger sits one base from this clone, and base qualities are not available.

The receptor's source is a female donor with multiple sclerosis, enrolled in a pregnancy study. The material sequenced was peripheral blood, taken in the second trimester of pregnancy. This chain joins TRBV27 to TRBJ2-7, with 9 junctional bases fitting TRBD1. The CDR3 region: CASSLTTGGGEQYF. The sequenced DNA is TGTGCCAGCAGTTTGACGACAGGGGGGGGCGAGCAGTACTTC.